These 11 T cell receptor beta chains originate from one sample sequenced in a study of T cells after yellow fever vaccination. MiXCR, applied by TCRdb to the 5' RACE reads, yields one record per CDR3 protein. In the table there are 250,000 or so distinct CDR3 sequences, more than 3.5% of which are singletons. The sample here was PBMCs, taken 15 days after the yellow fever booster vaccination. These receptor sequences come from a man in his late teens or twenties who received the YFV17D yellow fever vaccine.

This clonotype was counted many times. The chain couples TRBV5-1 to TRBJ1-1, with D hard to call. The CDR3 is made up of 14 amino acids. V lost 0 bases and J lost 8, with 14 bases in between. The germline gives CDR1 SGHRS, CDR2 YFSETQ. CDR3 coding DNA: TGCGCCAGCAGCTTGGTTGTAGGGCTGAAAGAAGCTTTCTTT. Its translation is CASSLVVGLKEAFF.

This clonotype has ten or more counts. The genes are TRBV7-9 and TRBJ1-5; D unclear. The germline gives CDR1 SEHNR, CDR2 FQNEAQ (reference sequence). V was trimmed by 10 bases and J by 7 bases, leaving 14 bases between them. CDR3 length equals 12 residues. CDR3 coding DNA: TGTGCCACCGCCCGGGGAGGGCAGCCCCAGCATTTT. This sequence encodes CATARGGQPQHF.

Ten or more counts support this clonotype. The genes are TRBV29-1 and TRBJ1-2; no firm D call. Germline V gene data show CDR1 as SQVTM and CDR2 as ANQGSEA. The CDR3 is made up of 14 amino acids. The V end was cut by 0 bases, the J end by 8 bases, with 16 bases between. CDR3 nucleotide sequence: TGCAGCGTTGAAGATCCGGCAGAAACACCCGGCTACACCTTC. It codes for CSVEDPAETPGYTF.

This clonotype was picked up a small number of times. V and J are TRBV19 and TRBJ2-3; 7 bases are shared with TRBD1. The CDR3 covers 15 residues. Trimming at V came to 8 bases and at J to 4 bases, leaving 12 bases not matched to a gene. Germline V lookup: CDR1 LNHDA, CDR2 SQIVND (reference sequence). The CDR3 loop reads CASSRQGGIPDTQYF. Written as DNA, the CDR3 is TGTGCCAGTTCACGACAGGGCGGTATCCCAGATACGCAGTATTTT.

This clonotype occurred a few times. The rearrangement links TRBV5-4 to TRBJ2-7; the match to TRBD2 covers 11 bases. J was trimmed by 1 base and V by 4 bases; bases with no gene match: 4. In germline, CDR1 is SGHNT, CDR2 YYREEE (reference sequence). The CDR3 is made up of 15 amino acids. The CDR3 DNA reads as TGTGCCAGCAGCGAAGGGACTAGCGGATCCTACGAGCAGTACGTC. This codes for CASSEGTSGSYEQYV.

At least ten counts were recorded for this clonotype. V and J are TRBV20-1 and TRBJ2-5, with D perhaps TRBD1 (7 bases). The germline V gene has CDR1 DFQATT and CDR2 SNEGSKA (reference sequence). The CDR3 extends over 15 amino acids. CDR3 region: CRLRGPGQREETQYF. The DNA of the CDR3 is TGCAGGCTAAGAGGGCCGGGACAGCGGGAAGAGACCCAGTACTTC.

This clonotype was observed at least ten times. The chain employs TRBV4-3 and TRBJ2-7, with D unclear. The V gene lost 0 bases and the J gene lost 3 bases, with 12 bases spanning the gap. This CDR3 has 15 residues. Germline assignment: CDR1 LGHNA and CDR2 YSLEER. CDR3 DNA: TGCGCCAGCAGCCAAGATGGTGGGCGGCTCTACGAGCAGTACGTC. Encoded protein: CASSQDGGRLYEQYV.

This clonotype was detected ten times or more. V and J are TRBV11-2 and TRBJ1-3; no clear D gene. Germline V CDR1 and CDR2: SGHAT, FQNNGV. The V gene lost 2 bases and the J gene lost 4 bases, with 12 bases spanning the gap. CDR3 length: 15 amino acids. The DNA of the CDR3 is TGTGCCAGCAGCTTATCGTTGGGGAGAGGAAACACCATATATTTT. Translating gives CASSLSLGRGNTIYF.

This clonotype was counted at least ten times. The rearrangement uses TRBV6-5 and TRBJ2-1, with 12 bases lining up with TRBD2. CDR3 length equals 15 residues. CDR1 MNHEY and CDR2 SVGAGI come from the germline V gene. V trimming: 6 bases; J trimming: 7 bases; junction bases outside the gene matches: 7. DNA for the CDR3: TGTGCCAGCAGCACGACTAGCGGGGGACGAAATGAGCAGTTCTTC. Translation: CASSTTSGGRNEQFF.

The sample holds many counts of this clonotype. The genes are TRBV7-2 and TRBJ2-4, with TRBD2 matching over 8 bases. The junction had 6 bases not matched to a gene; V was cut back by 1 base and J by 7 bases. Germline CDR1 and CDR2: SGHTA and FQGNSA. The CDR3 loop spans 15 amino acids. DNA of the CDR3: TGTGCCAGCAGCTTAGGTCGGGGGGGGCGGAACATTCAGTACTTC. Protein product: CASSLGRGGRNIQYF.

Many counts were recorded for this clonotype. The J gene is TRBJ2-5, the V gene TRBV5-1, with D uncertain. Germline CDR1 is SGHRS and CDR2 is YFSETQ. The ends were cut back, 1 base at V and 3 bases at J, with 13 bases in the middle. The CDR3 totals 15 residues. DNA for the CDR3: TGCGCCAGCAGCTTGATTCCTACATTCGAAGAGACCCAGTACTTC. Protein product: CASSLIPTFEETQYF.